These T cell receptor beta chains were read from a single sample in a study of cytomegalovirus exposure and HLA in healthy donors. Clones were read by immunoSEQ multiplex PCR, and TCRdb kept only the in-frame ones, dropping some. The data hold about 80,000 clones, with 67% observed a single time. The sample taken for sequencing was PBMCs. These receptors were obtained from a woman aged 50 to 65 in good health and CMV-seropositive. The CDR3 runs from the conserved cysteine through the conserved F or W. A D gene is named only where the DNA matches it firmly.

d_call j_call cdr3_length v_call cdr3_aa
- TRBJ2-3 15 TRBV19 CASSMTDGYTDTQYF
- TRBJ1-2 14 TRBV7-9 CASSLESRVGGYTF
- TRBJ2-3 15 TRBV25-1 CASATAKTSTDTQYF
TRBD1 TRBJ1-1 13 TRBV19 CASSQGGNTEAFF
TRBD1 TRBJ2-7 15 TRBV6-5 CASRDRLFLSYEQYF
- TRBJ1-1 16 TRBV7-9 CSSSLTTLERSGKAFF
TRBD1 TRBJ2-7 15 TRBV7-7 CASSLGQESSYEQYF
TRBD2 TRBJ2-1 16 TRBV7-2 CASSPLLAGVGNEQFF
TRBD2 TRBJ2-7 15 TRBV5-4 CASSRTSGGDDEQYF
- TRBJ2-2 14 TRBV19 CASSIVGGTGELFF
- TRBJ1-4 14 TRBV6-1 CASSEGTNNEKLFF
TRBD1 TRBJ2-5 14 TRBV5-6 CASSLGGQGKTQYF
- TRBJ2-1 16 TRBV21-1 CASSKDWRGPNNEQFF
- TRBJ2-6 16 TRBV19 CASALVGGAGANVLTF
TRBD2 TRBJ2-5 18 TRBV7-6 CASSVEGGVARPGETQYF
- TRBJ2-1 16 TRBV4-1 CASSHPGHSSYNEQFF
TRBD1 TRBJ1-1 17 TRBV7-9 CASSLWQPGQGFTEAFF
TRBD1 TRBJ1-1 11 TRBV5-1 CASSPGQEAFF
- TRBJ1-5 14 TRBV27 CASRPGQSNQPQHF
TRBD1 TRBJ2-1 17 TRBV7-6 CASSPVKGTATYNEQFF
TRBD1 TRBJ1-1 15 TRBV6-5 CASSYSDRVDTEAFF
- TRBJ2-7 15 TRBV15 CATSRERGAAYEQYF
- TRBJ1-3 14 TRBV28 CASSLAGAGNTIYF
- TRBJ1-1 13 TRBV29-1 CSVEVWRNTEAFF
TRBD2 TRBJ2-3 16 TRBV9 CASSGEVSGGGDTQYF
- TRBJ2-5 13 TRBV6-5 CASRLDREGTQYF
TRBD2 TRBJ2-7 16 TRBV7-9 CASSPSWTSGGYEQYF
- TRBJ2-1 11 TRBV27 CASSLGSQWFF
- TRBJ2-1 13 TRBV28 CASFGLTNNEQFF
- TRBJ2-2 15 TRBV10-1 CASRATLANTGELFF
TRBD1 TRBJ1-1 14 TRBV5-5 CASSEGARDTEAFF
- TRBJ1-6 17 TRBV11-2 CASSFSRGSSYNSPLHF
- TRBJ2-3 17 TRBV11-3 CASSSGRLGAYTDTQYF
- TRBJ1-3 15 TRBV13 CASTRGYSSGNTIYF
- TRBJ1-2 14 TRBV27 CASRGQDLGYGYTF
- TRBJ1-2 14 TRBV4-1 CASSLEVGDTGYTF
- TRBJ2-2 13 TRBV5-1 CASSDSVTGELFF
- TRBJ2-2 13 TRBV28 CASSWGHTGELFF
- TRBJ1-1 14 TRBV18 CASSPGGMRTEAFF
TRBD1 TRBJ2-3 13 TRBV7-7 CASSRDRADTQYF
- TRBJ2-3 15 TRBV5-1 CASSLGGTDTDTQYF
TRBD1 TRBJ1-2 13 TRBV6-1 CASSLQGAYGYTF
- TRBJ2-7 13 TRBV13 CASSVSGSNEQYF
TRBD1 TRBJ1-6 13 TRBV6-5 CASNRQGGSPLHF
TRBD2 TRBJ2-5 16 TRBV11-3 CASSRRTSGGQETQYF
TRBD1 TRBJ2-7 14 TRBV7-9 CASSRTGIPYEQYF
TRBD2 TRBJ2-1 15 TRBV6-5 CASTKTSGGIVEQFF
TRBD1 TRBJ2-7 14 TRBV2 CASREGQGAPGQYF